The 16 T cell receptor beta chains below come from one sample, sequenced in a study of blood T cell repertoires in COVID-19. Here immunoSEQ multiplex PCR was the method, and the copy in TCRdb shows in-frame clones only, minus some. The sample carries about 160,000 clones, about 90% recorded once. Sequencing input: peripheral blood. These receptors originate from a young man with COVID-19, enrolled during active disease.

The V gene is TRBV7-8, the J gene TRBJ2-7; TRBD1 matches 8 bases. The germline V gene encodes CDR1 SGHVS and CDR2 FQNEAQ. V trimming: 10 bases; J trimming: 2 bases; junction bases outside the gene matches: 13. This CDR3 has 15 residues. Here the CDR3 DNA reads TGTGCCACCTTTCACGCGACAGGGGAGACCTACGAGCAGTACTTC. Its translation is CATFHATGETYEQYF.

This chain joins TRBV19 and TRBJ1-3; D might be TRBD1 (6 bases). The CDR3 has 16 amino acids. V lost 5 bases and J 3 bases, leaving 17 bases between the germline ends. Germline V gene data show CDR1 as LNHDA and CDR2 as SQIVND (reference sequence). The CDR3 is CASSRTGQVGGNTIYF. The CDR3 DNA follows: TGTGCCAGTAGTCGCACAGGGCAGGTCGGTGGAAACACCATATATTTT.

The DNA for the CDR3 is TGCGCCAGCAGCCCCAGGCTTCTGGACACCGGGGAGCTGTTTTTT. Its protein product is CASSPRLLDTGELFF. The chain combines TRBV4-3 with TRBJ2-2; D ambiguous. V was trimmed by 4 bases and J by 3 bases, leaving 12 bases between them. The germline V gene has CDR1 LGHNA and CDR2 YSLEER. The CDR3 consists of 15 residues.

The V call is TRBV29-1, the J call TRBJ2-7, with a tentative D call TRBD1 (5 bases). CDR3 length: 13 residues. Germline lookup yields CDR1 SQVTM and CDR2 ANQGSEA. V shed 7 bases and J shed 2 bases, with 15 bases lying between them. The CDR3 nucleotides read TGCAGCGCAAGACGCACAGGAGCCTACGAGCAGTACTTC. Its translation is CSARRTGAYEQYF.

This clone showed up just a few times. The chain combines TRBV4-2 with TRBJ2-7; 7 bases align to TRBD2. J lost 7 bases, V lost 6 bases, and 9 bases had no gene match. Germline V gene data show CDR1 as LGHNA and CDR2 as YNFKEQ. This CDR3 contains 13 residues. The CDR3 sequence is CASSSKGAGEQYF. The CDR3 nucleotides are TGTGCCAGCAGTTCGAAGGGAGCGGGGGAGCAGTACTTC.

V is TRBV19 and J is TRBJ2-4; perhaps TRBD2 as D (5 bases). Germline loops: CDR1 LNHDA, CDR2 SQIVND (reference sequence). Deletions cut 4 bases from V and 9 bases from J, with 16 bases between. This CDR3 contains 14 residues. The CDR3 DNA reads TGTGCCAGTAGTACCTGGGGAGTTGCAGGCATTCAGTACTTC. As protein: CASSTWGVAGIQYF.

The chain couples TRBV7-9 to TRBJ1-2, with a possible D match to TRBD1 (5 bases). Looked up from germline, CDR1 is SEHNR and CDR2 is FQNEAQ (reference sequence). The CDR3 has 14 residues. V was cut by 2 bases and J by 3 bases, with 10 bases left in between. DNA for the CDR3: TGTGCCAGCAGCTTATTATTAGGGGACTATGGCTACACCTTC. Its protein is CASSLLLGDYGYTF.

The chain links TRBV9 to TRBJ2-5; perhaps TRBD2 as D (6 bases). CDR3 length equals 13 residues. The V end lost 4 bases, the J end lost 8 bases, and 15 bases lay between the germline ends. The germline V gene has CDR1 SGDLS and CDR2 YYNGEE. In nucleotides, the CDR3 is TGTGCCAGCAGCCCAACCGGGGGTGTCACCCAGTACTTC. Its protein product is CASSPTGGVTQYF.

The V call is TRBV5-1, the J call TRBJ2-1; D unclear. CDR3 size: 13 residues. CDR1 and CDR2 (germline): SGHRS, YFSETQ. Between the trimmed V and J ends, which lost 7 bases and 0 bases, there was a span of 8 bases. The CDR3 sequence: CASALSSYNEQFF. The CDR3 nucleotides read TGCGCCAGCGCCCTCAGCTCCTACAATGAGCAGTTCTTC.

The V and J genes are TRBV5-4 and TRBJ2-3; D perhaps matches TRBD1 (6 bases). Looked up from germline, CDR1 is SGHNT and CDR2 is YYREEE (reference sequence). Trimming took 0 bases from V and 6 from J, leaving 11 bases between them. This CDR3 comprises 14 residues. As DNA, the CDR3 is TGTGCCAGCAGCTTGGCCCCAGGGGAGGATACGCAGTATTTT. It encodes CASSLAPGEDTQYF.

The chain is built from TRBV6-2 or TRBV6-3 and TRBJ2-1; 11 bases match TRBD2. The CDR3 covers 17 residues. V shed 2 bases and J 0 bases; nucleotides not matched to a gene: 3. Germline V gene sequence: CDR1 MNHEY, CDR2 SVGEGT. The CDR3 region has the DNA TGTGCCAGCAGTTACCCAACTAGCGGGAGCTCCTACAATGAGCAGTTCTTC. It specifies CASSYPTSGSSYNEQFF.

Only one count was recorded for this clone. CDR3 DNA sequence: TGTGCCAGCACGGGAGGGGTACCCTCTGGGGCCAACGTCCTGACTTTC. Translating it yields CASTGGVPSGANVLTF. The V call is TRBV18, the J call TRBJ2-6, with 8 positions matching TRBD2. The CDR3 runs to 16 residues. Trimming took 8 bases from V and 0 from J; bases not matched to a gene: 6. CDR1 is KGHSH, CDR2 LQKENI, per germline.

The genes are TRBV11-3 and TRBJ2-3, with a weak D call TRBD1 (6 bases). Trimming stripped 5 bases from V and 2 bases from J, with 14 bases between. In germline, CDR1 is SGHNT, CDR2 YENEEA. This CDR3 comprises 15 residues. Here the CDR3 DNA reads TGTGCCAGCAGCCCCCATGGGACAATCACAGATACGCAGTATTTT. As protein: CASSPHGTITDTQYF.

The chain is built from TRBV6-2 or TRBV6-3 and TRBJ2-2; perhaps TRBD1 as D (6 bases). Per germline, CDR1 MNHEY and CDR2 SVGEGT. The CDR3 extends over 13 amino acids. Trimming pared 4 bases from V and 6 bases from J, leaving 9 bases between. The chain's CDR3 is CASSSWGPGELFF. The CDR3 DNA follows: TGTGCCAGCAGTTCATGGGGGCCCGGGGAGCTGTTTTTT.

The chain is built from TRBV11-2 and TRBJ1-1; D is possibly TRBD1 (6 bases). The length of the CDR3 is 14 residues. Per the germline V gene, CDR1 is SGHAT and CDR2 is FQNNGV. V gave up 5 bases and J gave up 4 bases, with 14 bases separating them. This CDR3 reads CASSRTGTTTEAFF. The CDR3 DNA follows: TGTGCCAGCAGCCGTACAGGGACCACCACTGAAGCTTTCTTT.

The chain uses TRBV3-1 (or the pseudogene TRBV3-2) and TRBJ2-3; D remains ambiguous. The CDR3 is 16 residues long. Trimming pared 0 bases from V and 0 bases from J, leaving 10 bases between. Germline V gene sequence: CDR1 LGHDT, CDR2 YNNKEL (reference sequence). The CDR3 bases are TGTGCCAGCAGCCAAGATATTGGCTCTAGCACAGATACGCAGTATTTT. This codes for CASSQDIGSSTDTQYF.